One sample yielded the 22 T cell receptor beta chains listed below, sequenced in a study of shared clonotypes between healthy human individuals. Terminally differentiated effector memory CD45RA+ cells were excluded from the naive CD8 cells, which were CD45RO-negative and positively selected for CCR7. TCRdb's table, derived via immunoSEQ multiplex PCR, lists solely in-frame clones and lacks some. The sample has about 1.9 million clones; roughly 95% are singletons. The material sequenced was naive CD8+ T cells from PBMCs. The origin of the receptors is a man between 18 and 35 years old in good health. Some clones in this sample may be carry-over from other donors' samples.

Regarding this clone: Other DNA sequences in the sample encode the same CDR3. This chain uses TRBV7-9 with TRBJ2-7, with 8 bases that match TRBD1. The CDR3 has 15 residues. CDR1 is SEHNR, CDR2 FQNEAQ, per germline (reference sequence). V was clipped by 5 bases and J by 3 bases; unmatched bases: 9. CDR3 residues: CASSPRGTGDYEQYF. CDR3 DNA: TGTGCCAGCAGCCCCCGCGGGACAGGCGACTACGAGCAGTACTTC. The full variable domain, in which reference TRBV7-9 and TRBJ2-7 provide the parts outside the CDR3, is DTGVSQNPRHKITKRGQNVTFRCDPISEHNRLYWYRQTLGQGPEFLTYFQNEAQLEKSRLLSDRFSAERPKGSFSTLEIQRTEQGDSAMYLCASSPRGTGDYEQYFGPGTRLTVT.

This clone came up a few times. The rearrangement joins TRBV28 to TRBJ2-1; 7 nucleotides line up with TRBD1. The CDR3 has 11 residues. V lost 9 bases and J lost 5; bases outside the gene matches: 1. The germline gives CDR1 MDHEN, CDR2 SYDVKM. This chain's CDR3 is CASDRDNEQFF. The CDR3 coding sequence is TGTGCCAGTGACAGGGACAATGAGCAGTTCTTC.

CDR3 sequence reads: CASSLWLGNEQFF. CDR3 nucleotides: TGTGCCAGCAGCTTGTGGCTAGGAAATGAGCAGTTCTTC. This sequence joins TRBV5-5 and TRBJ2-1; no clear D gene. This CDR3 has 13 residues. Germline CDR1 and CDR2: SGHKS and YYEKEE (reference sequence). Trimming removed 1 base from V and 7 bases from J, with 9 bases in between.

The rearrangement links TRBV5-5 to TRBJ2-1; TRBD1 aligns across 7 bases. V dropped 4 bases and J dropped 7; count of bases not matched to a gene: 8. This CDR3 region has 14 residues. The germline V gene has CDR1 SGHKS and CDR2 YYEKEE (reference sequence). Here the CDR3 DNA reads TGTGCCAGCAGCCCGGACAGGTCATGGAATGAGCAGTTCTTC. It yields the protein CASSPDRSWNEQFF.

A single count supports this clone. Here the CDR3 DNA reads TGTGCCAGCAGTTTATCTCTGGGGACTAACCACAATGAGCAGTTCTTC. It translates to CASSLSLGTNHNEQFF. The genes are TRBV27 and TRBJ2-1; TRBD2 matches at 7 bases. The germline V gene encodes CDR1 MNHEY and CDR2 SMNVEV (reference sequence). This CDR3 comprises 16 residues. V dropped 0 bases and J dropped 5; count of bases not matched to a gene: 7.

This clone was recorded only once. The genes are TRBV4-3 and TRBJ2-5; 10 bases map to TRBD2. The J call may be in error: the DNA end matches TRBJ2-7 better. The CDR3 covers 16 residues. Germline V gene data show CDR1 as LGHNA and CDR2 as YSLEER. The CDR3 loop reads CASSQVGAGGPNEQYF. The DNA for the CDR3 is TGCGCCAGCAGCCAAGTAGGAGCGGGAGGGCCCAACGAGCAGTACTTC.

The V call is TRBV7-3, the J call TRBJ2-1; perhaps TRBD2 as D (5 bases). The ends were cut back, 6 bases at V and 7 bases at J, with 13 bases in the middle. Germline V gene sequence: CDR1 SGHTA, CDR2 FQGTGA. This CDR3 contains 13 residues. The CDR3 spells CASSITRRNEQFF. The CDR3 DNA follows: TGTGCCAGCAGTATAACTAGACGTAATGAGCAGTTCTTC. The variable domain in full, with the rest retrieved from reference TRBV7-3 and TRBJ2-1, is GAGVSQTPSNKVTEKGKYVELRCDPISGHTALYWYRQSLGQGPEFLIYFQGTGAADDSGLPNDRFFAVRPEGSVSTLKIQRTERGDSAVYLCASSITRRNEQFFGPGTRLTVL.

The chain couples TRBV27 to TRBJ2-3; D call uncertain. The CDR3 has 15 residues. Germline V gene data show CDR1 as MNHEY and CDR2 as SMNVEV (reference sequence). The V and J ends lost 5 bases and 2 bases respectively, with 14 bases between them. The CDR3 region has the DNA TGTGCCAGCAGTCCCCCTCAAAGCACCACAGATACGCAGTATTTT. It is translated as CASSPPQSTTDTQYF.

The chain uses TRBV11-3 and TRBJ2-1; 10 bases are a match to TRBD2. This CDR3 has 15 residues. Germline V gene sequence: CDR1 SGHNT, CDR2 YENEEA. V lost 5 bases, J lost 4 bases, and 5 bases stayed unmatched. Here the CDR3 DNA reads TGTGCCAGCAGCCCTCTAGCGGGAGAGTACAATGAGCAGTTCTTC. Its protein product is CASSPLAGEYNEQFF.

The chain uses TRBV27 and TRBJ1-4, with unresolved D. V lost 6 bases and J lost 0, with 11 bases in between. This CDR3 comprises 15 residues. CDR1 and CDR2 (germline): MNHEY, SMNVEV (reference sequence). The CDR3 DNA follows: TGTGCCAGCAGGGACGGCGTTGCAACTAATGAAAAACTGTTTTTT. Amino acids: CASRDGVATNEKLFF.

As regards this clone: Other nucleotide sequences from this sample produce the same CDR3. The chain's CDR3 is CASSLGLAGYNEQFF. The CDR3 DNA follows: TGTGCCAGCAGCTTAGGCCTAGCGGGATACAATGAGCAGTTCTTC. The rearrangement links TRBV11-2 to TRBJ2-1; 9 positions match TRBD2. The CDR3 extends over 15 amino acids. The germline V gene has CDR1 SGHAT and CDR2 FQNNGV. The V gene end was trimmed by 1 base and the J gene end by 4 bases; junction bases not matched to a gene: 2.

This clone appeared once. The rearrangement uses TRBV5-5 and TRBJ2-3, with 7 bases lining up with TRBD1. In germline, CDR1 is SGHKS, CDR2 YYEKEE (reference sequence). This CDR3 is 12 amino acids long. Losses at the gene ends were 2 bases for V and 12 bases for J; bases not matched to a gene: 6. CDR3 loop: CASSLGQVEQYF. The CDR3 DNA follows: TGTGCCAGCAGCTTAGGACAGGTCGAACAGTATTTT.

The rearrangement joins TRBV6-5 to TRBJ2-1; D might be TRBD1 (6 bases). From germline, CDR1 is MNHEY and CDR2 SVGAGI. V shed 6 bases and J shed 10 bases, with 19 bases lying between them. The CDR3 contains 14 residues. The CDR3 is CASRTLPSGQEQFF. The CDR3 DNA reads TGTGCCAGCAGGACCCTACCCTCAGGACAGGAGCAGTTCTTC.

This chain uses TRBV6-5 with TRBJ2-2; D tentatively reads TRBD1 or TRBD2 (6 bases each). CDR1 and CDR2 from the germline V gene are MNHEY and SVGAGI. The CDR3 has 16 amino acids. V was shortened by 3 bases and J by 6 bases, with 17 bases between the two germline ends. The CDR3 DNA sequence: TGTGCCAGCAGTTATTTGCCCCGACGGGGGCCCGGGGAGCTGTTTTTT. Translated: CASSYLPRRGPGELFF.

The chain joins TRBV14 to TRBJ2-5; D might be TRBD2 (5 bases). Germline assignment: CDR1 SGHDN and CDR2 FVKESK. This CDR3 spans 15 amino acids. With 4 bases removed from V and 5 bases from J, the gap between germline ends came to 17 bases. CDR3 in DNA: TGTGCCAGCAGCCCGTACTCGGGTCCGGGGGAGACCCAGTACTTC. This gives the protein CASSPYSGPGETQYF.

This chain links TRBV19 with TRBJ2-3; no clear D. Trimming took off 6 bases at V and 1 base at J, with 5 bases between the two ends. CDR3 length: 12 amino acids. Germline-derived CDR1 and CDR2 are LNHDA and SQIVND (reference sequence). In DNA, the CDR3 is TGTGCCAGTAGATCCGGCACAGATACGCAGTATTTT. Encoded protein: CASRSGTDTQYF.

This chain links TRBV28 with TRBJ2-3; 8 bases match TRBD2. The CDR3 extends over 16 amino acids. Germline CDR1 MDHEN, CDR2 SYDVKM. The trim removed 3 bases at V and 2 bases at J, leaving 7 bases unmatched. The CDR3 DNA follows: TGTGCCAGCAGTTTTCCCACTAGCGGATTCACAGATACGCAGTATTTT. This sequence encodes CASSFPTSGFTDTQYF.

The rearrangement links TRBV6-1 to TRBJ2-7; D unresolved. Germline values: CDR1 MNHNS, CDR2 SASEGT. The CDR3 spans 15 residues. V dropped 2 bases and J dropped 0 bases, with 11 bases sitting between them. The CDR3 loop reads CASSEIVRLSYEQYF. CDR3 sequence (DNA): TGTGCCAGCAGTGAAATAGTAAGACTCTCCTACGAGCAGTACTTC.

V and J are TRBV29-1 and TRBJ1-3; D not certain. Per germline, CDR1 SQVTM and CDR2 ANQGSEA. Between the trimmed V and J ends, which lost 0 bases and 7 bases, there was a span of 10 bases. There are 13 residues in the CDR3. The CDR3 bases are TGCAGCGTTGAAGAGGGCGTTGGGAACACCATATATTTT. It yields the protein CSVEEGVGNTIYF.

V and J are TRBV29-1 and TRBJ2-1; D is possibly TRBD1 (6 bases). The CDR3 covers 12 residues. V shed 7 bases and J shed 4 bases, with 11 bases lying between them. In germline, CDR1 is SQVTM, CDR2 ANQGSEA. CDR3 protein: CSAKTGYNEQFF. The CDR3 nucleotides are TGCAGCGCCAAGACAGGTTACAATGAGCAGTTCTTC.

This clone was observed a single time. V and J are TRBV6-1 and TRBJ2-5; possibly TRBD1 for D (6 bases). Germline V gives CDR1 MNHNS, CDR2 SASEGT. Between the trimmed V and J ends, which lost 1 base and 1 base, there was a span of 16 bases. The CDR3 is 17 amino acids. The CDR3, as DNA: TGTGCCAGCAGTGAAGTAGGTGGGGTACAGGGCCAAGAGACCCAGTACTTC. Amino acids: CASSEVGGVQGQETQYF.

V is TRBV9 and J is TRBJ2-7, with a tentative D call TRBD1 (6 bases). With 3 bases removed from V and 5 bases from J, the gap between germline ends came to 12 bases. This CDR3 spans 13 amino acids. Germline values: CDR1 SGDLS, CDR2 YYNGEE. CDR3 amino acids: CASSGQAPHEQYF. The CDR3 DNA reads as TGTGCCAGCAGCGGACAGGCTCCCCACGAGCAGTACTTC.